This TCR beta chain emerged from a study of a mutant IDH1 vaccine in newly diagnosed glioma. Study-level background: Once 4-6 weeks had passed after radiotherapy alone, vaccination started, or it started with temozolomide cycles. Week 35 brought visit V12, which was followed by visit V13 at week 47. General study findings and limits: No link was apparently found between pseudoprogression and changes in top peripheral T cell clonotypes. Across multiple MHC alleles, around 92% of patients had vaccine-induced responses.

V was clipped by 4 bases and J by 8 bases; unmatched bases: 5. The length of the CDR3 is 13 residues. Looked up from germline, CDR1 is LNHDA and CDR2 is SQIVND (reference sequence). Note on this clone: Its antigen is currently unknown.

Specified time point: week 47, end of study. Every vaccination contained 300 ug of the mutant IDH1 20-mer peptide and was paired with topical imiquimod. Profiled with immunoSEQ multiplex PCR; TCRdb holds only in-frame clones, not every one. The sample includes approximately 32,000 clones, roughly nine tenths of them seen just once. The source material was PBMCs, sampled from a glioma patient whose treatment included an IDH1 peptide vaccine. The rearrangement uses TRBV19 and TRBJ2-1; TRBD1 matches 7 bases. This TCR was sampled from a man aged 35-49 years with glioma. CDR3 sequence (DNA): TGTGCCAGTAGTACCCGACAGGGCTATGAGCAGTTCTTC. It codes for CASSTRQGYEQFF.